Shown below are 28 T cell receptor beta chains from a single sample sequenced in a study of T cell responses to AZD1222 COVID-19 vaccine. The table came from immunoSEQ multiplex PCR; TCRdb's copy has only in-frame clones and leaves some out. This table has about 140,000 clones, 80% to 95% appearing once. The sample in question was peripheral blood, obtained on day 0 of AZD1222 vaccination. These receptors were collected from an adult in good health.

The CDR3 coding sequence is TGTGCCACCGCACCCGGGTGGGGGAATGAAAAACTGTTTTTT. As protein: CATAPGWGNEKLFF. The J gene is TRBJ1-4, the V gene TRBV24-1; a weak D match, TRBD1 (5 bases). The CDR3 sequence is 14 residues long. V was trimmed by 9 bases and J by 5 bases, leaving 15 bases between them. Germline CDR1 reads KGHDR; CDR2 reads SFDVKD.

The chain recombines TRBV29-1 with TRBJ2-3, with 11 bases matching TRBD2. Germline V CDR1 and CDR2: SQVTM, ANQGSEA. The V segment lost 0 bases and the J segment 6 bases; nucleotides outside the gene matches: 11. The CDR3 is made up of 17 amino acids. The DNA of the CDR3 is TGCAGCGTTGAAGATCCCCTAGCGGGGGGCCTCTGGGATACGCAGTATTTT. Its protein is CSVEDPLAGGLWDTQYF.

The genes are TRBV30 and TRBJ2-7, with D perhaps given as TRBD1 or TRBD2 (6 bases each). Trimming left V 4 bases short and J 3 bases short, with 13 bases between. The CDR3 loop spans 13 amino acids. Per the germline V gene, CDR1 is GTSNPN and CDR2 is SVGIG (reference sequence). The CDR3 loop reads CAWNRGPLYEQYF. The CDR3 region has the DNA TGTGCCTGGAATCGGGGGCCCCTCTACGAGCAGTACTTC.

The V call is TRBV6-5, the J call TRBJ1-1; D is uncertain. In germline, CDR1 is MNHEY, CDR2 SVGAGI. The V end was cut by 6 bases, the J end by 3 bases, with 11 bases between. The CDR3 runs to 13 residues. The CDR3 region is CASSLREDTEAFF. The CDR3 bases are TGTGCCAGCAGCCTCCGGGAGGACACTGAAGCTTTCTTT.

The V call is TRBV6-6, the J call TRBJ2-5; unclear D gene. This CDR3 contains 11 residues. The ends were cut back, 6 bases at V and 5 bases at J, with 7 bases in the middle. The germline gives CDR1 MNHNY, CDR2 SVGAGI (reference sequence). The CDR3 reads CASRLLETQYF. The CDR3 DNA reads as TGTGCCAGCAGACTTCTGGAGACCCAGTACTTC.

The J gene is TRBJ2-7, the V gene TRBV11-3, with TRBD1 identical over 8 bases. After removal of 5 bases from V and 1 base from J, the junction contained 10 bases not matched to a gene. This CDR3 contains 16 residues. Germline V gene sequence: CDR1 SGHNT, CDR2 YENEEA. The CDR3 loop reads CASSPQGDRSSYEQYF. In nucleotides, the CDR3 is TGTGCCAGCAGCCCCCAGGGGGACAGGTCGTCCTACGAGCAGTACTTC.

A single count supports this clone. The chain employs TRBV5-1 and TRBJ2-3, with D possibly matching TRBD2 (5 bases). From germline, CDR1 is SGHRS and CDR2 YFSETQ. The CDR3 extends over 14 amino acids. V lost 0 bases to trimming and J lost 2 bases, with 7 bases between them. The CDR3 region is CASSLGRDTDTQYF. The CDR3 DNA is TGCGCCAGCAGCTTGGGTCGGGACACAGATACGCAGTATTTT. The complete variable domain, with remaining parts taken from reference TRBV5-1 and TRBJ2-3, reads KAGVTQTPRYLIKTRGQQVTLSCSPISGHRSVSWYQQTPGQGLQFLFEYFSETQRNKGNFPGRFSGRQFSNSRSEMNVSTLELGDSALYLCASSLGRDTDTQYFGPGTRLTVL.

The chain employs TRBV12-3 or TRBV12-4 and TRBJ1-2; possibly TRBD1 for D (5 bases). Trimming took 5 bases from V and 7 from J, leaving 14 bases between them. The CDR3 extends over 13 amino acids. As DNA, the CDR3 is TGTGCCAGCAGTCGTGGGGGAATAGGTGGCTACACCTTC. Protein: CASSRGGIGGYTF.

This chain links TRBV27 with TRBJ2-7; maybe TRBD2 (6 bases). From germline, CDR1 is MNHEY and CDR2 SMNVEV (reference sequence). The CDR3 loop spans 12 amino acids. V lost 3 bases to trimming and J lost 6 bases, with 9 bases between them. This CDR3 is CASSFPGGEQYF. CDR3 DNA sequence: TGTGCCAGCAGTTTTCCCGGGGGCGAGCAGTACTTC.

The CDR3 DNA reads TGTGCCAGCAGTCCTACTAGCGAAAAATACAATGAGCAGTTCTTC. It codes for CASSPTSEKYNEQFF. The rearrangement uses TRBV7-3 and TRBJ2-1, with TRBD2 identical over 7 bases. In germline, CDR1 is SGHTA, CDR2 FQGTGA. V shed 6 bases and J 4 bases; nucleotides not matched to a gene: 9. The CDR3 length is 15 residues. Full variable domain (outside the CDR3, taken from reference TRBV7-3 and TRBJ2-1): GAGVSQTPSNKVTEKGKYVELRCDPISGHTALYWYRQSLGQGPEFLIYFQGTGAADDSGLPNDRFFAVRPEGSVSTLKIQRTERGDSAVYLCASSPTSEKYNEQFFGPGTRLTVL.

The gene calls are TRBV4-2 and TRBJ1-5; 10 bases are a match to TRBD1. CDR1 and CDR2 (germline): LGHNA, YNFKEQ. The trim removed 0 bases at V and 5 bases at J, leaving 10 bases unmatched. The CDR3 is made up of 18 amino acids. CDR3 nucleotides: TGTGCCAGCAGCCAAGAGACTTCCGGGACAGGGGCTGATCAGCCCCAGCATTTT. Amino acid sequence: CASSQETSGTGADQPQHF.

This chain uses TRBV19 with TRBJ2-5, with D tentatively TRBD1 (6 bases). This CDR3 comprises 14 residues. The germline gives CDR1 LNHDA, CDR2 SQIVND (reference sequence). V was clipped by 5 bases and J by 5 bases, with 15 bases between them. Here the CDR3 reads CASSWAGAAETQYF. The DNA of the CDR3 is TGTGCCAGTAGTTGGGCAGGGGCGGCGGAGACCCAGTACTTC. Full variable domain (outside the CDR3, taken from reference TRBV19 and TRBJ2-5): DGGITQSPKYLFRKEGQNVTLSCEQNLNHDAMYWYRQDPGQGLRLIYYSQIVNDFQKGDIAEGYSVSREKKESFPLTVTSAQKNPTAFYLCASSWAGAAETQYFGPGTRLLVL.

In regard to this clone: Since no conserved phenylalanine or tryptophan closes the CDR3, a read error is the likely cause. It is unclear where the CDR3 begins or ends on the DNA, so no DNA is shown, and the CDR3 is as TCRdb lists it. The chain carries TRBV12-3 or TRBV12-4 and TRBJ2-7; the listed D gene, TRBD1, was not tested against the DNA. With termini counted, the CDR3 has 11 amino acids. This CDR3 reads CASSQRDRLAI.

The CDR3 nucleotides read TGCGCCAGCAGCTTGGGCGGGACGGAGAGCACAGATACGCAGTATTTT. Protein sequence: CASSLGGTESTDTQYF. J is TRBJ2-3 and V is TRBV5-1, with D maybe TRBD2 (6 bases). This CDR3 is built from 16 residues. Trimming removed 0 bases at V and 0 bases at J, with 11 bases between. Germline CDR1 SGHRS, CDR2 YFSETQ.

This sequence joins TRBV27 and TRBJ1-1; TRBD1 matches at 8 bases. The V and J ends lost 5 bases and 4 bases, in that order; junction bases with no gene match: 9. Germline-derived CDR1 and CDR2 are MNHEY and SMNVEV (reference sequence). The CDR3 covers 15 residues. CDR3: CASSPRGQGSTEAFF. DNA of the CDR3: TGTGCCAGCAGTCCCCGTGGACAGGGCAGCACTGAAGCTTTCTTT.

This chain joins TRBV13 and TRBJ2-2, with a weak D call TRBD2 (6 bases). V gave up 4 bases and J gave up 2 bases, with 17 bases separating them. Germline lookup yields CDR1 PRHDT and CDR2 FYEKMQ (reference sequence). This CDR3 has 17 residues. This CDR3 is CASSSTRELGNTGELFF. In DNA form, the CDR3 reads TGTGCCAGCAGCTCCACCCGGGAGTTGGGAAACACCGGGGAGCTGTTTTTT.

The chain is built from TRBV4-1 and TRBJ1-1; D call uncertain. The germline V gene has CDR1 MGHRA and CDR2 YSYEKL. The CDR3 is 16 amino acids. V was pared by 0 bases and J by 4 bases, with 15 bases between. CDR3 residues: CASSQDSDLVGTEAFF. For the CDR3, the DNA is TGCGCCAGCAGCCAAGATTCGGACCTAGTGGGCACTGAAGCTTTCTTT.

V is TRBV5-1 and J is TRBJ2-5; possibly TRBD1 for D (6 bases). The V end lost 1 base, the J end lost 1 base, and 8 bases lay between the germline ends. This CDR3 comprises 14 residues. CDR1 SGHRS and CDR2 YFSETQ come from the germline V gene. CDR3 sequence (DNA): TGCGCCAGCAGCTTGCGAGGGGGCCAAGAGACCCAGTACTTC. Its protein product is CASSLRGGQETQYF.

The V call is TRBV6-5, the J call TRBJ1-4; 9 nucleotides line up with TRBD1. The V gene's germline CDR1 is MNHEY and CDR2 SVGAGI. CDR3 length: 14 residues. V shed 4 bases and J 6 bases; nucleotides not matched to a gene: 3. The CDR3 reads CASSFDRGDEKLFF. The CDR3 coding sequence is TGTGCCAGCAGTTTTGACAGGGGGGATGAAAAACTGTTTTTT.

The chain has TRBV7-2 and TRBJ2-3; 11 bases align to TRBD2. The CDR3 runs 16 residues. Per germline, CDR1 SGHTA and CDR2 FQGNSA. V was pared by 3 bases and J by 4 bases, with 6 bases of the junction left unmatched. Here the CDR3 reads CASSFRVAGGPDTQYF. For the CDR3, the DNA is TGTGCCAGCAGCTTCCGGGTAGCGGGGGGGCCAGATACGCAGTATTTT.

The chain has TRBV7-9 and TRBJ2-3; D tentatively reads TRBD1 or TRBD2 (5 bases each). Germline V CDR1 and CDR2: SEHNR, FQNEAQ (reference sequence). V lost 5 bases and J lost 2, with 14 bases in between. The CDR3 is 15 amino acids. The CDR3: CASSPKWDATDTQYF. The CDR3 nucleotides are TGTGCCAGCAGCCCCAAATGGGACGCCACAGATACGCAGTATTTT.

CDR3 sequence: CASSQEGSGGSGDTQYF. CDR3 sequence (DNA): TGTGCCAGCAGCCAAGAGGGTAGCGGGGGCTCTGGGGATACGCAGTATTTT. The chain links TRBV4-2 to TRBJ2-3; 9 bases fit TRBD2. Trimming removed 0 bases from V and 6 bases from J; junction bases left unmatched: 10. CDR3 length: 17 amino acids. The germline V gene encodes CDR1 LGHNA and CDR2 YNFKEQ.

V and J are TRBV18 and TRBJ1-2; D unclear. This CDR3 is 14 amino acids long. The germline V gene has CDR1 KGHSH and CDR2 LQKENI. Trimming shortened V by 0 bases and J by 8 bases, and 13 bases separated the two germline ends. This CDR3 is CASSPPSEPGGYTF. The CDR3 bases are TGTGCCAGCTCACCACCGTCCGAGCCCGGCGGCTACACCTTC.

The V gene is TRBV9, the J gene TRBJ2-1; 7 bases are a match to TRBD2. The germline CDR1 and CDR2 sequences are SGDLS and YYNGEE. This CDR3 has 15 residues. V trimming: 0 bases; J trimming: 5 bases; junction bases outside the gene matches: 5. The CDR3 is CASSVGDGGNNEQFF. The CDR3 nucleotides are TGTGCCAGCAGCGTAGGGGACGGGGGGAACAATGAGCAGTTCTTC.

The genes are TRBV7-2 and TRBJ2-1; 7 bases match TRBD2. From germline, CDR1 is SGHTA and CDR2 FQGNSA. V dropped 1 base and J dropped 1; count of bases not matched to a gene: 4. This CDR3 has 16 residues. CDR3 DNA sequence: TGTGCCAGCAGCTTAGACGTCGGGAGGTCCTACAATGAGCAGTTCTTC. Its protein is CASSLDVGRSYNEQFF.

V is TRBV7-3 and J is TRBJ1-5; no clear D gene. The CDR3 contains 13 residues. CDR1 and CDR2 (germline): SGHTA, FQGTGA. V shed 4 bases and J shed 8 bases, with 12 bases lying between them. The CDR3 region is CASSSRLGEPQHF. In nucleotides, the CDR3 is TGTGCCAGCAGCTCCCGGTTGGGAGAGCCCCAGCATTTT.

This clone was observed a handful of times. The rearrangement joins TRBV11-2 to TRBJ2-1; 7 nucleotides match TRBD2. V gave up 4 bases and J gave up 8 bases; unmatched junction bases: 8. CDR1 is SGHAT, CDR2 FQNNGV, per germline. CDR3 length equals 14 residues. The CDR3 loop reads CASSSGRLADEQFF. The CDR3 DNA reads TGTGCCAGCAGCTCAGGCAGACTAGCAGATGAGCAGTTCTTC.

The chain carries TRBV15 and TRBJ1-2, with D perhaps TRBD1 (5 bases). V was pared by 0 bases and J by 5 bases, with 13 bases between. CDR3 length: 15 residues. Germline V gene lookup returns CDR1 LNHNV and CDR2 YYDKDF (reference sequence). The chain's CDR3 is CATSREAGGRYGYTF. The CDR3 DNA is TGTGCCACCAGCAGAGAAGCCGGGGGAAGGTATGGCTACACCTTC.